Listed here are 27 T cell receptor beta chains from one sample, sequenced in a study of T cell clones after liver transplantation. The repertoire was sequenced with immunoSEQ multiplex PCR; TCRdb's copy has only in-frame clones and lacks some. The sample lists about 33,000 clones; around 94% were seen once. Sequencing used CD8+ T cells from blood, obtained 12 months after liver transplant. These receptors all stem from a human patient who received a liver transplant. Part of the T cell pool may stem from the graft donor.

This clone has only one observation. V usage is TRBV7-3 and J usage is TRBJ2-3; a weak D match, TRBD2 (5 bases). CDR3 length equals 15 residues. CDR1 SGHTA and CDR2 FQGTGA come from the germline V gene. Trimming shortened V by 1 base and J by 1 base, and 9 bases separated the two germline ends. CDR3 region: CASSLKFGGTDTQYF. The DNA for the CDR3 is TGTGCCAGCAGCTTAAAGTTCGGGGGCACAGATACGCAGTATTTT.

The CDR3 here is CATLNLDYEQYF. The CDR3 DNA sequence: TGTGCCACCCTTAACCTTGACTACGAGCAGTACTTC. The chain employs TRBV10-3 and TRBJ2-7; D gene unclear. This CDR3 is built from 12 residues. Germline-derived CDR1 and CDR2 are ENHRY and SYGVKD. With 10 bases removed from V and 3 bases from J, the gap between germline ends came to 13 bases.

This rearrangement joins TRBV12-5 to TRBJ1-1; D is unclear. The CDR3 spans 16 residues. Germline V gives CDR1 LGHNT, CDR2 FRNRAP. The V end lost 0 bases, the J end lost 1 base, and 12 bases lay between the germline ends. CDR3 bases: TGTGCTAGTGGTTTGGTACCAGTCAGGAGGAACACTGAAGCTTTCTTT. It codes for CASGLVPVRRNTEAFF.

The chain has TRBV6-1 and TRBJ2-7, with TRBD1 identical over 8 bases. Germline V gives CDR1 MNHNS, CDR2 SASEGT. This CDR3 comprises 14 residues. The V segment lost 4 bases and the J segment 6 bases; nucleotides outside the gene matches: 8. CDR3 residues: CASSVRQGKSEQYF. The CDR3 nucleotides are TGTGCCAGCAGTGTCAGACAGGGGAAAAGCGAGCAGTACTTC.

The chain is built from TRBV10-3 and TRBJ2-3; 8 bases match TRBD1. The V gene end was trimmed by 2 bases and the J gene end by 4 bases; junction bases not matched to a gene: 8. This CDR3 comprises 16 residues. Germline assignment: CDR1 ENHRY and CDR2 SYGVKD. This chain's CDR3 is CAISEGQGPGADTQYF. The CDR3, as DNA: TGTGCCATCAGTGAGGGACAGGGCCCAGGGGCAGATACGCAGTATTTT.

This clone showed up just once. This rearrangement joins TRBV19 to TRBJ1-2; 7 bases map to TRBD1. This CDR3 spans 17 amino acids. CDR1 and CDR2 from the germline V gene are LNHDA and SQIVND (reference sequence). Trimming removed 5 bases from V and 4 bases from J; junction bases left unmatched: 16. DNA for the CDR3: TGTGCCAGTAGTCTGACTGGGACAGTTAGATACTCCTATGGCTACACCTTC. As protein: CASSLTGTVRYSYGYTF.

For this clone: At one boundary the junction diverges from the germline segment, which might be a read error. The genes are TRBV7-9 and TRBJ1-2, with D possibly being TRBD1 (5 bases). The CDR3 extends over 14 amino acids. Germline CDR1 and CDR2: SEHNR and FQNEAQ (reference sequence). The CDR3 bases are TGTACCAGCAGCTCCCCTACGACAGCTGATGGCTACACCTTC. Its translation is CTSSSPTTADGYTF. Filled out from reference TRBV7-9 and TRBJ1-2, the complete variable domain reads DTGVSQNPRHKITKRGQNVTFRCDPISEHNRLYWYRQTLGQGPEFLTYFQNEAQLEKSRLLSDRFSAERPKGSFSTLEIQRTEQGDSAMYLCTSSSPTTADGYTFGSGTRLTVV.

The chain links TRBV7-9 to TRBJ2-1; 10 bases agree with TRBD1. The CDR3 sequence is 17 residues long. The V and J ends lost 5 bases and 0 bases, in that order; junction bases with no gene match: 7. Germline CDR1 is SEHNR and CDR2 is FQNEAQ (reference sequence). The DNA of the CDR3 is TGTGCCAGCAGCCCGACAGGGGGCATGAGCTCCTACAATGAGCAGTTCTTC. Protein product: CASSPTGGMSSYNEQFF.

This rearrangement joins TRBV7-9 to TRBJ2-7; D remains unclear. The germline V and J ends were trimmed by 6 bases and 7 bases, with 10 bases remaining between them. Germline loops: CDR1 SEHNR, CDR2 FQNEAQ (reference sequence). The CDR3 has 11 residues. This CDR3 reads CASSSGPEQYF. CDR3 coding DNA: TGTGCCAGCAGTTCCGGGCCTGAGCAGTACTTC.

The chain employs TRBV5-1 and TRBJ2-2; D not resolved. The length of the CDR3 is 12 residues. Germline V gives CDR1 SGHRS, CDR2 YFSETQ. V lost 2 bases to trimming and J lost 13 bases, with 12 bases between them. As DNA, the CDR3 is TGCGCCAGCAGCTTTGACTCAGAGGCGCTGTTTTTT. It is translated as CASSFDSEALFF.

This rearrangement joins TRBV15 to TRBJ2-7, with D perhaps given as TRBD1 or TRBD2 (5 bases each). The CDR3 runs to 16 residues. V was trimmed by 5 bases and J by 5 bases, leaving 22 bases between them. The germline V gene has CDR1 LNHNV and CDR2 YYDKDF (reference sequence). This CDR3 is CATSREGLAVGDEQYF. Here the CDR3 DNA reads TGTGCCACCAGCCGCGAGGGGCTAGCTGTGGGGGACGAGCAGTACTTC. Combining the CDR3 with reference TRBV15 and TRBJ2-7 gives the whole variable domain DAMVIQNPRYQVTQFGKPVTLSCSQTLNHNVMYWYQQKSSQAPKLLFHYYDKDFNNEADTPDNFQSRRPNTSFCFLDIRSPGLGDTAMYLCATSREGLAVGDEQYFGPGTRLTVT.

The chain couples TRBV4-2 to TRBJ2-3, with 9 bases identical to TRBD2. The CDR3 runs to 17 residues. Trimming cost V 0 bases and J 10 bases; bases outside gene matches: 14. Germline lookup yields CDR1 LGHNA and CDR2 YNFKEQ. This chain's CDR3 is CASSQESLAGLQIPQYF. CDR3 DNA sequence: TGTGCCAGCAGCCAAGAAAGTCTAGCGGGGCTCCAGATCCCGCAGTATTTT.

The V call is TRBV10-1, the J call TRBJ2-7; D ambiguous. CDR1 is WNHNN, CDR2 SYGVQD, per germline (reference sequence). Trimming stripped 0 bases from V and 0 bases from J, with 6 bases between. This CDR3 comprises 14 residues. The CDR3 region is CASSESLGSYEQYF. The DNA for the CDR3 is TGCGCCAGCAGTGAGTCTTTGGGCTCCTACGAGCAGTACTTC.

The rearrangement uses TRBV7-6 and TRBJ1-1; tentatively, D is TRBD1 (6 bases). CDR3 length: 15 residues. The V and J ends lost 4 bases and 0 bases respectively, with 12 bases between them. Germline CDR1 reads SGHVS; CDR2 reads FNYEAQ. The CDR3 reads CASSSLQGLNTEAFF. Written as DNA, the CDR3 is TGTGCCAGCAGCTCATTACAGGGTCTGAACACTGAAGCTTTCTTT.

The J gene is TRBJ2-1, the V gene TRBV19; no reliable D call. The CDR3 loop spans 12 amino acids. CDR1 and CDR2 from the germline V gene are LNHDA and SQIVND (reference sequence). The V gene lost 5 bases and the J gene lost 8 bases, with 10 bases spanning the gap. DNA for the CDR3: TGTGCCAGTAGTCCATTAGGCGATGAGCAGTTCTTC. This gives the protein CASSPLGDEQFF.

The J gene is TRBJ2-2, the V gene TRBV4-2, with 10 bases fitting TRBD2. Trimming at V came to 4 bases and at J to 5 bases, leaving 7 bases not matched to a gene. Germline V gene sequence: CDR1 LGHNA, CDR2 YNFKEQ. CDR3 length: 16 amino acids. The CDR3 nucleotides read TGTGCCAGCAGCCTCCCTAGCGGGAGAGGGACCGGGGAGCTGTTTTTT. Residues: CASSLPSGRGTGELFF.

The gene calls are TRBV10-2 and TRBJ1-2, with a possible D match to TRBD1 (5 bases). Trimming took 7 bases from V and 7 from J, leaving 16 bases between them. Germline lookup yields CDR1 WSHSY and CDR2 SAAADI. The CDR3 loop spans 13 amino acids. The CDR3 loop reads CASTPLEGSGYTF. CDR3 nucleotides: TGCGCCAGCACCCCTCTTGAGGGGAGTGGCTACACCTTC.

This chain links TRBV6-1 with TRBJ1-2; D is uncertain. V gave up 1 base and J gave up 0 bases, with 9 bases separating them. The CDR3 is made up of 15 amino acids. Germline CDR1 reads MNHNS; CDR2 reads SASEGT. The CDR3 DNA reads TGTGCCAGCAGTGAAGGCGGACGGCCTAACTATGGCTACACCTTC. Amino acids: CASSEGGRPNYGYTF.

The chain employs TRBV7-9 and TRBJ2-1, with 8 bases fitting TRBD2. CDR3 length: 15 residues. CDR1 and CDR2 (germline): SEHNR, FQNEAQ (reference sequence). V lost 5 bases and J lost 7; bases outside the gene matches: 10. CDR3 coding DNA: TGTGCCAGCAGCACGCCGGGACTAGGGGCGAATGAGCAGTTCTTC. It translates to CASSTPGLGANEQFF.

The chain has TRBV15 and TRBJ2-1, with 9 positions matching TRBD1. After removal of 3 bases from V and 6 bases from J, the junction contained 12 bases not matched to a gene. CDR1 and CDR2 (germline): LNHNV, YYDKDF (reference sequence). The CDR3 consists of 17 residues. CDR3: CATSSASGTGFPNEQFF. The DNA for the CDR3 is TGTGCCACCAGCAGCGCCTCCGGGACAGGGTTTCCCAATGAGCAGTTCTTC.

This clone was seen just once. This chain joins TRBV9 and TRBJ2-7, with unresolved D. Germline V gene sequence: CDR1 SGDLS, CDR2 YYNGEE. The CDR3 extends over 15 amino acids. The germline V and J ends were trimmed by 0 bases and 0 bases, with 10 bases remaining between them. In DNA form, the CDR3 reads TGTGCCAGCAGCGTAGAAGAGTCGGGCTCCTACGAGCAGTACTTC. Its protein is CASSVEESGSYEQYF.

The gene calls are TRBV5-1 and TRBJ2-2, with D unclear. This CDR3 has 13 residues. Per germline, CDR1 SGHRS and CDR2 YFSETQ. Trimming took off 0 bases at V and 3 bases at J, with 3 bases between the two ends. The CDR3 region has the DNA TGCGCCAGCAGCTTGGTGGACACCGGGGAGCTGTTTTTT. Protein product: CASSLVDTGELFF. Full variable domain (outside the CDR3, taken from reference TRBV5-1 and TRBJ2-2): KAGVTQTPRYLIKTRGQQVTLSCSPISGHRSVSWYQQTPGQGLQFLFEYFSETQRNKGNFPGRFSGRQFSNSRSEMNVSTLELGDSALYLCASSLVDTGELFFGEGSRLTVL.

V usage is TRBV9 and J usage is TRBJ2-3; TRBD2 matches at 7 bases. The germline gives CDR1 SGDLS, CDR2 YYNGEE. This CDR3 is built from 16 residues. Germline trimming cut 3 bases from V and 6 bases from J; bases unmatched to any gene: 13. The CDR3 coding sequence is TGTGCCAGCAGCGAGGATGGACTAGTTCCTCTCGATACGCAGTATTTT. Translating it yields CASSEDGLVPLDTQYF.

The chain joins TRBV27 to TRBJ2-1; 8 bases map to TRBD1. The germline gives CDR1 MNHEY, CDR2 SMNVEV (reference sequence). CDR3 length: 13 amino acids. J lost 6 bases, V lost 5 bases, and 3 bases had no gene match. The CDR3 DNA reads as TGTGCCAGCAGTCTGACAGGGGTCAATGAGCAGTTCTTC. As protein: CASSLTGVNEQFF.

This chain connects TRBV11-2 to TRBJ2-7, with 7 bases lining up with TRBD2. The CDR3 extends over 15 amino acids. Germline CDR1 reads SGHAT; CDR2 reads FQNNGV. V lost 3 bases and J lost 2; bases outside the gene matches: 7. CDR3 sequence: CASSFRASGTYEQYF. In DNA, the CDR3 is TGTGCCAGCAGCTTTAGGGCTAGCGGTACCTACGAGCAGTACTTC.

The rearrangement links TRBV19 to TRBJ1-1; tentative D call: TRBD1 (5 bases). This CDR3 is 15 amino acids long. Germline values: CDR1 LNHDA, CDR2 SQIVND (reference sequence). Trimming stripped 1 base from V and 2 bases from J, with 11 bases between. The CDR3 region is CASSIGTGLNTEAFF. The CDR3 region has the DNA TGTGCCAGTAGTATAGGAACAGGCTTAAACACTGAAGCTTTCTTT.

The chain links TRBV7-6 to TRBJ2-1, with TRBD1 identical over 8 bases. Germline values: CDR1 SGHVS, CDR2 FNYEAQ. The CDR3 totals 18 residues. The trim removed 3 bases at V and 4 bases at J, leaving 14 bases unmatched. The CDR3 nucleotides read TGTGCCAGCAGCTTGAGGTTCCGGGACAGGCAGAAGTACAATGAGCAGTTCTTC. Amino acids: CASSLRFRDRQKYNEQFF.